Each of the 9 T cell receptor beta chains below was sequenced from the same sample in a study of breast tumors, draining lymph nodes, adjacent tissues (dated by TCRdb to the mid-2010s). Library preparation used multiplex PCR. This sample was sequenced with an Illumina HiSeq 2000. Using fastp at Q25 and MiXCR, TCRdb reprocessed the public reads and kept productive beta chains. Every entry covers one CDR3 protein and lists the most common genes and DNA from its rows. This sample lists some 110,000 distinct CDR3 sequences; 30% were detected once. Jointly, the top ten make up approximately 5.3% of the sample. Lymph node samples came from the axillary draining lymph nodes of breast cancer patients. Material for sequencing was axillary lymph node tissue. The receptor source for this set is a female donor with breast cancer. Some clones in this sample may be carry-over from other donors' samples.

In nucleotides, the CDR3 is TGTGCCAGTTCTAATCGAGCGTGGCCCCAGCATTTT. This encodes CASSNRAWPQHF. The genes are TRBV19 and TRBJ1-5; D unclear. V lost 8 bases, J lost 9 bases, and 14 bases lay in between. Germline V gives CDR1 LNHDA, CDR2 SQIVND (reference sequence). The CDR3 has 12 residues.

V and J are TRBV29-1 and TRBJ2-3; TRBD2 agrees at 10 bases. The CDR3 runs to 14 residues. In germline, CDR1 is SQVTM, CDR2 ANQGSEA. Germline trimming cut 2 bases from V and 6 bases from J; bases unmatched to any gene: 5. CDR3 DNA sequence: TGCAGCGTTGAAACCAGCGGGGGGGGTGATACGCAGTATTTT. This encodes CSVETSGGGDTQYF.

As concerns this clonotype: This may arise from a read error, as a much more abundant clone is one base away. The CDR3 nucleotides are TGTGCCAGCGACGACGAACCTCGGCAGGGAGATGGCTACCCCTTC. Residues: CASDDEPRQGDGYPF. This rearrangement joins TRBV7-9 to TRBJ1-2; perhaps TRBD1 as D (5 bases). In germline, CDR1 is SEHNR, CDR2 FQNEAQ (reference sequence). The CDR3 length is 15 residues. Combining the CDR3 with reference TRBV7-9 and TRBJ1-2 gives the whole variable domain DTGVSQNPRHKITKRGQNVTFRCDPISEHNRLYWYRQTLGQGPEFLTYFQNEAQLEKSRLLSDRFSAERPKGSFSTLEIQRTEQGDSAMYLCASDDEPRQGDGYPFGSGTRLTVV.

At least ten counts were recorded for this clonotype. V usage is TRBV20-1 and J usage is TRBJ2-3, with D possibly matching TRBD2 (6 bases). CDR3 length: 14 amino acids. Germline V CDR1 and CDR2: DFQATT, SNEGSKA (reference sequence). V dropped 6 bases and J dropped 1 base, with 14 bases sitting between them. The CDR3 spells CSASSDWGTDTQYF. The CDR3 nucleotides are TGCAGTGCGTCTAGCGATTGGGGCACAGATACGCAGTATTTT.

This clonotype appeared many times. V is TRBV5-1 and J is TRBJ2-3, with 8 bases fitting TRBD2. The V gene end was trimmed by 7 bases and the J gene end by 4 bases; junction bases not matched to a gene: 8. The germline CDR1 and CDR2 sequences are SGHRS and YFSETQ. The CDR3 length is 14 residues. CDR3: CASCSGDYSDTQYF. DNA of the CDR3: TGCGCCAGCTGTAGCGGGGACTATTCAGATACGCAGTATTTT.

This clonotype appeared many times. This chain joins TRBV11-1 and TRBJ2-5; 8 nucleotides line up with TRBD2. The CDR3 covers 14 residues. Trimming removed 5 bases from V and 5 bases from J; junction bases left unmatched: 7. The germline gives CDR1 SGHAT, CDR2 FQDESV (reference sequence). DNA of the CDR3: TGTGCCAGCAGCGTCCCCGGGACTAGTGAGACCCAGTACTTC. This translates into CASSVPGTSETQYF.

This clonotype was seen ten or more times. The V call is TRBV24-1, the J call TRBJ1-2; D gene ambiguous. Germline-derived CDR1 and CDR2 are KGHDR and SFDVKD. Trimming shortened V by 5 bases and J by 7 bases, and 10 bases separated the two germline ends. The CDR3 covers 12 residues. CDR3 coding DNA: TGTGCCACCAGTGTAGGTGACTTTGGCTACACCTTC. It codes for CATSVGDFGYTF.

In this sample, this clonotype turned up many times. This chain connects TRBV3-1 to TRBJ2-1; the match to TRBD2 covers 12 bases. Germline CDR1 is LGHDT and CDR2 is YNNKEL (reference sequence). Losses at the gene ends were 4 bases for V and 6 bases for J; bases not matched to a gene: 1. This CDR3 spans 14 amino acids. The chain's CDR3 is CASSPTSGGNEQFF. The CDR3 DNA reads as TGTGCCAGCAGCCCGACTAGCGGGGGCAATGAGCAGTTCTTC.

This chain connects TRBV7-2 to TRBJ2-3; 12 bases align to TRBD2. Germline V CDR1 and CDR2: SGHTA, FQGNSA. The ends lost 1 base at V and 11 bases at J; junction bases unmatched: 4. The CDR3 has 14 residues. CDR3 sequence reads: CASSLGLAGAEQYF. CDR3 nucleotides: TGTGCCAGCAGCTTAGGACTAGCGGGGGCCGAGCAGTATTTT.